This T cell receptor beta chain was identified during a study of T-cell memory formation after mild COVID-19. Constant-segment primers were used for 5'RACE, and the resulting TCR alpha and TCR beta cDNA libraries carried sample barcodes and UMIs. MiXCR, run by TCRdb on the 5' RACE reads, gives a single entry per CDR3 protein. The table has fewer than 700,000 distinct CDR3 sequences, 20% to 25% seen once. Per the germline V gene, CDR1 is SQVTM and CDR2 is ANQGSEA. Trimming removed 6 bases from V and 2 bases from J, with 15 bases in between. The CDR3 has 14 amino acids. The receptor was isolated from an adult woman who had mild COVID-19 (a few samples of this study predate the infection). Cell type and time point are not known. V is TRBV29-1 and J is TRBJ2-3; D may be TRBD1 (6 bases). Material for sequencing was PBMCs or a T cell subset sorted from them (not recorded which). The chain's CDR3 is CSVRSRDNTDTQYF. The CDR3 nucleotides are TGCAGCGTCCGATCCCGGGACAACACAGATACGCAGTATTTT.